This T cell receptor beta chain was captured by sequencing in a study of neurological immune-mediated disorders. Via MiXCR, TCRdb re-called the 5' RACE reads, giving one row per CDR3 protein. Counted here are tens of thousands of distinct CDR3 sequences, approximately 25% occurring once; the ten biggest clones make up roughly 4.5%. Time point here: technical triplicate 2. Per germline, CDR1 MNHEY and CDR2 SMNVEV (reference sequence). Trimming cost V 7 bases and J 2 bases, with 12 bases left between them. This CDR3 is built from 13 residues. This sequence was found in a man aged 55 to 70 with HTLV-1-associated myelopathy (HAM/TSP). The chain is built from TRBV27 and TRBJ2-7, with D tentatively TRBD2 (7 bases). The sample comprised PBMCs. The CDR3 bases are TGTGCCAGCATGGGGGGGCCTACCTACGAGCAGTACTTC. It codes for CASMGGPTYEQYF.